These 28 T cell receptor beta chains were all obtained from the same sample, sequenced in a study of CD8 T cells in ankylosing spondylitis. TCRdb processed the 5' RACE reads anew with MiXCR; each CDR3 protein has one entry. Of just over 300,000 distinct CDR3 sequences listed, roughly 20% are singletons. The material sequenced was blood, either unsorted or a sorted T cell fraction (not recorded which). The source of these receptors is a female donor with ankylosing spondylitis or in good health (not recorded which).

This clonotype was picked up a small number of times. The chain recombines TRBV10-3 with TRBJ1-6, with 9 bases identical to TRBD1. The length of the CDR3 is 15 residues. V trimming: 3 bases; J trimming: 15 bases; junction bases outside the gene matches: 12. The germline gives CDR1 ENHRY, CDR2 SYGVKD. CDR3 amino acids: CAISDPGQGSVLLHF. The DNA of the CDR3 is TGTGCCATCAGTGATCCCGGACAGGGGTCAGTTCTCCTCCACTTT.

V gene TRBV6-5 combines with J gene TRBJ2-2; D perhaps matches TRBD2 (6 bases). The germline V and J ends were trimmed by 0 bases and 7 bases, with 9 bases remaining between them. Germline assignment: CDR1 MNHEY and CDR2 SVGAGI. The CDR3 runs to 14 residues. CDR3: CASSYSAGNGELFF. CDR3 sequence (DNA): TGTGCCAGCAGTTACTCGGCGGGGAACGGGGAGCTGTTTTTT.

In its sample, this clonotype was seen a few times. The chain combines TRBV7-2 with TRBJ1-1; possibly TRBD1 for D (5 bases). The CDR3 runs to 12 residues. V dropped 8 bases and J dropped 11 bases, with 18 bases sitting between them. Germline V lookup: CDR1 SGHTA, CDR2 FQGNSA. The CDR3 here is CASGADEERAFF. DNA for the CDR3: TGTGCCAGCGGGGCCGACGAAGAGAGGGCTTTCTTT.

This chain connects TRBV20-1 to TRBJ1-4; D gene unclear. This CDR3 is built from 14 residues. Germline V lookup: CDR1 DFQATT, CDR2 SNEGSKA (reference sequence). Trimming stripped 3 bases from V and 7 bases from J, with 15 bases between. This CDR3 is CSASNSRGPEKLFF. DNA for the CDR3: TGCAGTGCTAGTAACTCGAGAGGCCCTGAAAAACTGTTTTTT.

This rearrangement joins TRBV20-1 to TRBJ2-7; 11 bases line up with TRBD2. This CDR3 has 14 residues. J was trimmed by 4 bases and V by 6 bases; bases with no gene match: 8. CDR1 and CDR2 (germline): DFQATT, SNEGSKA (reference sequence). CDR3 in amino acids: CSAAPASGRYEQYF. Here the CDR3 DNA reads TGCAGTGCCGCCCCCGCTAGCGGGAGGTACGAGCAGTACTTC.

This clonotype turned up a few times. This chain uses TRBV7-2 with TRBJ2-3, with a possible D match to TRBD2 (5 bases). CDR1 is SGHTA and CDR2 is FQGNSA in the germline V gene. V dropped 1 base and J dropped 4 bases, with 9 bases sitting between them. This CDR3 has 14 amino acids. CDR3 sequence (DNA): TGTGCCAGCAGCTTAGGAGCGGTATCAGATACGCAGTATTTT. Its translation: CASSLGAVSDTQYF.

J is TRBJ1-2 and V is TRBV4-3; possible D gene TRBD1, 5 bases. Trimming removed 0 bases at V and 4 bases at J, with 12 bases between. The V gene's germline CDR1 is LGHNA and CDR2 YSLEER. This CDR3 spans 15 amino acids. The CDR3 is CASSQDPGGRYGYTF. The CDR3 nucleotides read TGCGCCAGCAGCCAAGATCCGGGGGGACGCTATGGCTACACCTTC.

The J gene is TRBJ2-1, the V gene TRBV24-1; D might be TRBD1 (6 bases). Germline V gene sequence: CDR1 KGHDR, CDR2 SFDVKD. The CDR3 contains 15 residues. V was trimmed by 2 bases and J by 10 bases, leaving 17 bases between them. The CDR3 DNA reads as TGTGCCACCAGTGATTCCGGACAGAGGGGGATGGAGCAGTTCTTC. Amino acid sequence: CATSDSGQRGMEQFF.

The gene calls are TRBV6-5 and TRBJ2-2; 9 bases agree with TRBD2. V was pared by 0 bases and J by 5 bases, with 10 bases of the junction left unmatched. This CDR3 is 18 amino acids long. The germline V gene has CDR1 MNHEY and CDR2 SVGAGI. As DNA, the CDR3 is TGTGCCAGCAGTTACTCACCAAAGCGGGAGGTCCGGACCGGGGAGCTGTTTTTT. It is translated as CASSYSPKREVRTGELFF.

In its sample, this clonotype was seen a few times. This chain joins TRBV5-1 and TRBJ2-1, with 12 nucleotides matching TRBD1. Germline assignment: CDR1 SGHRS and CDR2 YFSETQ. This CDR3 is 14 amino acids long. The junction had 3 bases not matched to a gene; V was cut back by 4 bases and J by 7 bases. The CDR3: CASSRDRGPNEQFF. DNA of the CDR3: TGCGCCAGCAGCCGGGACAGGGGGCCTAATGAGCAGTTCTTC.

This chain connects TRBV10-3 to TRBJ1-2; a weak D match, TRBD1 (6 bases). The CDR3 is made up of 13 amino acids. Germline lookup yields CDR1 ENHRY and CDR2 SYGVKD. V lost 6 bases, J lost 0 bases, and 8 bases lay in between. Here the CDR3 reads CAIRQGANYGYTF. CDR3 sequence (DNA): TGTGCCATCAGACAGGGAGCTAACTATGGCTACACCTTC.

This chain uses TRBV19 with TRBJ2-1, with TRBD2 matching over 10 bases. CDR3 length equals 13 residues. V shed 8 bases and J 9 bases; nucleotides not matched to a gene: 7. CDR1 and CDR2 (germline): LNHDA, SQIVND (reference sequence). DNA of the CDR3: TGTGCCAGTCGGCTAGCGGGAGTGAGTGAGCAGTTCTTC. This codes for CASRLAGVSEQFF.

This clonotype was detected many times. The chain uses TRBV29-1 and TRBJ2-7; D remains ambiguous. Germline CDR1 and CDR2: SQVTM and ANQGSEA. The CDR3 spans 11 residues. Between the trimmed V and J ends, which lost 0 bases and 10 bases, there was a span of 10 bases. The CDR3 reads CSVEDSHKQYF. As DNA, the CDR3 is TGCAGCGTTGAAGACTCCCATAAACAGTACTTC.

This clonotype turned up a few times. Here the CDR3 DNA reads TGCAGCCGACTAGCGGGGGCCACAGATACGCAGTATTTT. Residues: CSRLAGATDTQYF. The chain couples TRBV20-1 to TRBJ2-3, with TRBD2 matching over 12 bases. The CDR3 totals 13 residues. Germline V gene lookup returns CDR1 DFQATT and CDR2 SNEGSKA (reference sequence).

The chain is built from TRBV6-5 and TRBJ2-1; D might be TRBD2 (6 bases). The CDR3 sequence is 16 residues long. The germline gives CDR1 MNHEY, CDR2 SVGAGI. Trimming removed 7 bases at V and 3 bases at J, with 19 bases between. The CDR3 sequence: CASTFVGGNLYNEQFF. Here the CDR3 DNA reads TGTGCCAGCACTTTCGTGGGGGGTAACCTCTACAATGAGCAGTTCTTC.

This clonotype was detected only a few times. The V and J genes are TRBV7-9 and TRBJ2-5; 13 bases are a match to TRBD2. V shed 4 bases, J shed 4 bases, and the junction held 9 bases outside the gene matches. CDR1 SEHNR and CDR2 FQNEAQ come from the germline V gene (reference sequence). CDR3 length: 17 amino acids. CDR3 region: CASSSGTSGTRRETQYF. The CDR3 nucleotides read TGTGCCAGCAGCTCCGGGACTAGCGGGACACGTCGAGAGACCCAGTACTTC.

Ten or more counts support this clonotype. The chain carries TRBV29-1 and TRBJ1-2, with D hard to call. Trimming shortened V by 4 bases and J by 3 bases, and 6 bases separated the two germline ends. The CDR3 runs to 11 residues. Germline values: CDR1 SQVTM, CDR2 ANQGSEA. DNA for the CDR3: TGCAGCGTTGGAGGTTACTATGGCTACACCTTC. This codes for CSVGGYYGYTF.

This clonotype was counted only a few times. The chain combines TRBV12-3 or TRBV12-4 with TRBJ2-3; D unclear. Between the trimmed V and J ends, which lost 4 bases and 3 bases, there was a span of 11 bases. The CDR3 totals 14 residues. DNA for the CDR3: TGTGCCAGCAGTTCGCTTCCCAGTACAGATACGCAGTATTTT. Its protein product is CASSSLPSTDTQYF.

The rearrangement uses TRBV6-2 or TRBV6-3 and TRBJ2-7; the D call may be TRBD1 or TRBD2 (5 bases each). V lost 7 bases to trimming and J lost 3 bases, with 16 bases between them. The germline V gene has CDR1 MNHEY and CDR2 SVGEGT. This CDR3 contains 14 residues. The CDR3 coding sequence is TGTGCCAGCACCTCCCGAGGGACGAACTACGAGCAGTACTTC. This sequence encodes CASTSRGTNYEQYF.

The CDR3 DNA sequence: TGTGCCAGCAGCCCCACCGGGACTTCTATCTACAATGAGCAGTTCTTC. This translates into CASSPTGTSIYNEQFF. The chain recombines TRBV7-2 with TRBJ2-1; D may be TRBD2 (6 bases). The CDR3 has 16 residues. CDR1 and CDR2 from the germline V gene are SGHTA and FQGNSA. V lost 5 bases to trimming and J lost 3 bases, with 17 bases between them.

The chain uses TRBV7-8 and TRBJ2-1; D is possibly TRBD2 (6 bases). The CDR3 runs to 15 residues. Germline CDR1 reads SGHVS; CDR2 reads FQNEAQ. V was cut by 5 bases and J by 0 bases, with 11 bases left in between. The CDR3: CASSHRRASYNEQFF. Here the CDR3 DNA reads TGTGCCAGCAGCCATCGGAGGGCCTCCTACAATGAGCAGTTCTTC.

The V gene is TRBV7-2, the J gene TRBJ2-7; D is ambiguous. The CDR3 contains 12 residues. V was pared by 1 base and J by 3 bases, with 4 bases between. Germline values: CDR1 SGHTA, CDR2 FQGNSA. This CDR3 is CASSLEDYEQYF. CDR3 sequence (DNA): TGTGCCAGCAGCTTAGAGGACTACGAGCAGTACTTC. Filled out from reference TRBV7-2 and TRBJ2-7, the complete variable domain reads GAGVSQSPSNKVTEKGKDVELRCDPISGHTALYWYRQSLGQGLEFLIYFQGNSAPDKSGLPSDRFSAERTGGSVSTLTIQRTQQEDSAVYLCASSLEDYEQYFGPGTRLTVT.

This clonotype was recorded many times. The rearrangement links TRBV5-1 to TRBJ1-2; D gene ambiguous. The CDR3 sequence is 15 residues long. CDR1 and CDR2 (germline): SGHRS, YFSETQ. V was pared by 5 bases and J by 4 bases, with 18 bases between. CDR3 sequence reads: CASSSTSVGPYGYTF. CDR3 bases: TGCGCCAGCAGTAGCACTTCGGTAGGCCCCTATGGCTACACCTTC. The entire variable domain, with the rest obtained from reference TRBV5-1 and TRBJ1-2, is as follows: KAGVTQTPRYLIKTRGQQVTLSCSPISGHRSVSWYQQTPGQGLQFLFEYFSETQRNKGNFPGRFSGRQFSNSRSEMNVSTLELGDSALYLCASSSTSVGPYGYTFGSGTRLTVV.

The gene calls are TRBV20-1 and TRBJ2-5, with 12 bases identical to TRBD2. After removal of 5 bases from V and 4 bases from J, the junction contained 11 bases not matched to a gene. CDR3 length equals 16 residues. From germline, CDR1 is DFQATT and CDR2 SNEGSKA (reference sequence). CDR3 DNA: TGCAGTGCTCACGACCCTAGCGGGAGGGCCCGAGAGACCCAGTACTTC. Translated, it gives CSAHDPSGRARETQYF.

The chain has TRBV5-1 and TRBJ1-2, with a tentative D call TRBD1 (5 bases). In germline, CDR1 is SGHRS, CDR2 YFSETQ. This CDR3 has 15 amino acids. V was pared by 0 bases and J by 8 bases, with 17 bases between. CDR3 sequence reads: CASSLALGGTRGYTF. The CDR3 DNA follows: TGCGCCAGCAGCTTGGCCCTTGGGGGGACTAGAGGCTACACCTTC.

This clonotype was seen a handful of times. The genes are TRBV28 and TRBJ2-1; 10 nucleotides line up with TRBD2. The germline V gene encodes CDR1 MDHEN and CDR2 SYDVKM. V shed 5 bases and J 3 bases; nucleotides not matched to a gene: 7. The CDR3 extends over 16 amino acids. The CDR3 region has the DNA TGTGCCAGCAGTAGCGGGAGGGCCGTTGACTACAATGAGCAGTTCTTC. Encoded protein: CASSSGRAVDYNEQFF.

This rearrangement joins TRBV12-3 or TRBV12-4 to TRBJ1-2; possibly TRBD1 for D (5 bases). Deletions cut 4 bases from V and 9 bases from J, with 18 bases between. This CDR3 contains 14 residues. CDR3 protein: CASSSRGPVESYTF. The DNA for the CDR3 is TGTGCCAGCAGTTCCCGGGGCCCCGTGGAGAGCTACACCTTC.

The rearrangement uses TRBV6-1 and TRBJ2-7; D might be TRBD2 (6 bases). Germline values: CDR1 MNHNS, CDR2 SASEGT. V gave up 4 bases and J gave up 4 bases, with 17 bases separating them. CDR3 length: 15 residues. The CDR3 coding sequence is TGTGCCAGCAGTGCCCCCTCCAAGCGGGCGTACGAGCAGTACTTC. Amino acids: CASSAPSKRAYEQYF.